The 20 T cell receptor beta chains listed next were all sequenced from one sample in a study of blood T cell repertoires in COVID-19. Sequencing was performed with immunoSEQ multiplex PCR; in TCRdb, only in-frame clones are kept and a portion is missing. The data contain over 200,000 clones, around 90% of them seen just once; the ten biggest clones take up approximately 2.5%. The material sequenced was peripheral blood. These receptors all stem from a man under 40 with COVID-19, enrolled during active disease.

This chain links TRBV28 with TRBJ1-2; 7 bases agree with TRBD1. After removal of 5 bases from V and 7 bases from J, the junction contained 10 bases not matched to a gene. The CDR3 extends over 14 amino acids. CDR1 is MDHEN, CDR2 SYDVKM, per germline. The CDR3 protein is CASSRQGGGFGYTF. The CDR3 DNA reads TGTGCCAGCAGTCGACAGGGCGGCGGGTTTGGCTACACCTTC.

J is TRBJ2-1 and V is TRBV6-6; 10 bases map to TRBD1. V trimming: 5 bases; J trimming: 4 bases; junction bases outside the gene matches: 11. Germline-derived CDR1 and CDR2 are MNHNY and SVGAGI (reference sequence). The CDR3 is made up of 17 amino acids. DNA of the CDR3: TGTGCCAGCAGTCGGACCGGGACAGGGGAGCGATACAATGAGCAGTTCTTC. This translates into CASSRTGTGERYNEQFF.

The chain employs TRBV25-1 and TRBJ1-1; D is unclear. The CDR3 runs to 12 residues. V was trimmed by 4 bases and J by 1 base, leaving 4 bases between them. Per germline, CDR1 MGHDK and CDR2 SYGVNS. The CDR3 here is CASSAGNTEAFF. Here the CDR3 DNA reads TGTGCCAGCAGTGCAGGGAACACTGAAGCTTTCTTT.

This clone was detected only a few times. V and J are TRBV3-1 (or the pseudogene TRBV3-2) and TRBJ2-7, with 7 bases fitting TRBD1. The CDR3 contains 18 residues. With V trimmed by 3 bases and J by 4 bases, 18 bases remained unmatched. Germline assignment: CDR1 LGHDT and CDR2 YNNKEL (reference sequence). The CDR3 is CASSQGQTISPPSYEQYF. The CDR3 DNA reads TGTGCCAGCAGCCAGGGACAGACTATATCGCCCCCTTCTTACGAGCAGTACTTC.

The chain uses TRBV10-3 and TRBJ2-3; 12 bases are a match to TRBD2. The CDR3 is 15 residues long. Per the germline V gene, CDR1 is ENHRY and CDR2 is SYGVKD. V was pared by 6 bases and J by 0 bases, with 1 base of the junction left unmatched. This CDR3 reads CAISGLAGSTDTQYF. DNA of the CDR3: TGTGCCATCAGCGGACTAGCGGGGAGCACAGATACGCAGTATTTT.

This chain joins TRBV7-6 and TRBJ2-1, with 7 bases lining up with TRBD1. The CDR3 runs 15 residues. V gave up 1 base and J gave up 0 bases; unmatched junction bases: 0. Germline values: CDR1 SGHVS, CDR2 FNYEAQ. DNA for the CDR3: TGTGCCAGCAGCTTAGGACAGGGCTCCTACAATGAGCAGTTCTTC. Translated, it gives CASSLGQGSYNEQFF.

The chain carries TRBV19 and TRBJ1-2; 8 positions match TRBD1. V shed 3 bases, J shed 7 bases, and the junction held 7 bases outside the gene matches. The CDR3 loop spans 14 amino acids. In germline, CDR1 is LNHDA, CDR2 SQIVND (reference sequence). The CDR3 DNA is TGTGCCAGTAGTATCGACGACAGGGGCCGTGGCTACACCTTC. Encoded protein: CASSIDDRGRGYTF.

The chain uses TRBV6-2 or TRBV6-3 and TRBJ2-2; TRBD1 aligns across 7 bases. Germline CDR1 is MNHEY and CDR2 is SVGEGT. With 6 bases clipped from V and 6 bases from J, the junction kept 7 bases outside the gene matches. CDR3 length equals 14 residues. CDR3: CASSDLQGSGELFF. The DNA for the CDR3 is TGTGCCAGCAGCGATTTACAGGGGTCCGGGGAGCTGTTTTTT.

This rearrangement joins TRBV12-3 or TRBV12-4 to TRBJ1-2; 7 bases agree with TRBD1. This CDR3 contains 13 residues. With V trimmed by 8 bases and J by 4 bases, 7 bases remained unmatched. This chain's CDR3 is CASGRQGFYGYTF. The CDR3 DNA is TGTGCCAGCGGCCGACAGGGATTCTATGGCTACACCTTC.

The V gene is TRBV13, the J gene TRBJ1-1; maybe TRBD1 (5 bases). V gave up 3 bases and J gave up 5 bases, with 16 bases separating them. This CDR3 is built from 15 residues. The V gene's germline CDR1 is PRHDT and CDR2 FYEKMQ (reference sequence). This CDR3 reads CASSFLGREGTEAFF. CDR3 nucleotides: TGTGCCAGCAGCTTTCTTGGCAGGGAGGGGACTGAAGCTTTCTTT. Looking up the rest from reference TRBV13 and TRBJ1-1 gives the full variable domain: AAGVIQSPRHLIKEKRETATLKCYPIPRHDTVYWYQQGPGQDPQFLISFYEKMQSDKGSIPDRFSAQQFSDYHSELNMSSLELGDSALYFCASSFLGREGTEAFFGQGTRLTVV.

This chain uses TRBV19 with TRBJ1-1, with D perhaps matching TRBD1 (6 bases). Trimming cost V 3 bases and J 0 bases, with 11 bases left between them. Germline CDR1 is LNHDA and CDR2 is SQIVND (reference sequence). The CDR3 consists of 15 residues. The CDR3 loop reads CASSIDRSMNTEAFF. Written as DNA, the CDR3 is TGTGCCAGTAGTATTGACAGGAGCATGAACACTGAAGCTTTCTTT.

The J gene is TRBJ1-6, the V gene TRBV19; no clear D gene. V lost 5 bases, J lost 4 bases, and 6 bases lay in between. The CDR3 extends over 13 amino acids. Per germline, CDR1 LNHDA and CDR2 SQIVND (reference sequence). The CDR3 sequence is CASSPSYNSPLHF. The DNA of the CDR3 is TGTGCCAGTAGTCCCTCTTATAATTCACCCCTCCACTTT.

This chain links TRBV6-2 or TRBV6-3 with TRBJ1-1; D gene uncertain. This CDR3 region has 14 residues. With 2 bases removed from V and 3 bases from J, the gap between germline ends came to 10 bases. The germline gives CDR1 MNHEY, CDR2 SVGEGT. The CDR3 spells CASSYGGGYTEAFF. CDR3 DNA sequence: TGTGCCAGCAGTTACGGCGGCGGCTACACTGAAGCTTTCTTT.

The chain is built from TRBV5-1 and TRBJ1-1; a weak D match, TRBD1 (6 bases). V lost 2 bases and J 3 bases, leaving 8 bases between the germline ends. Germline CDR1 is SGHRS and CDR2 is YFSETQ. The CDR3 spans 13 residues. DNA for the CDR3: TGCGCCAGCAGCTTTTCAGGGGACACTGAAGCTTTCTTT. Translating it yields CASSFSGDTEAFF. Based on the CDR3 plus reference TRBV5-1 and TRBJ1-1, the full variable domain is KAGVTQTPRYLIKTRGQQVTLSCSPISGHRSVSWYQQTPGQGLQFLFEYFSETQRNKGNFPGRFSGRQFSNSRSEMNVSTLELGDSALYLCASSFSGDTEAFFGQGTRLTVV.

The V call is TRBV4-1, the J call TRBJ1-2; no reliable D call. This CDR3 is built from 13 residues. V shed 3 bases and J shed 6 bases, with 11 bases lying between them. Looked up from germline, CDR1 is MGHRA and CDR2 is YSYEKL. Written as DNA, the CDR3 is TGCGCCAGCAGCCAGGGAGGAGGGCATGGCTACACCTTC. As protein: CASSQGGGHGYTF.

The CDR3 sequence is CASSLAGAKTYEQYF. The CDR3 nucleotides are TGTGCCAGCAGTTTAGCAGGGGCGAAAACCTACGAGCAGTACTTC. The rearrangement joins TRBV28 to TRBJ2-7; D may be TRBD1 (6 bases). V lost 2 bases and J lost 2, with 13 bases in between. CDR1 and CDR2 (germline): MDHEN, SYDVKM. This CDR3 comprises 15 residues.

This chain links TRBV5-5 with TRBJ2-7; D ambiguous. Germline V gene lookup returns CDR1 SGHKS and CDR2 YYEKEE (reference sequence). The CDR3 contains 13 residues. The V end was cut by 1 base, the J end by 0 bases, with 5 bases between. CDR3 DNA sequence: TGTGCCAGCAGCTTGTACAGCTCCTACGAGCAGTACTTC. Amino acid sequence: CASSLYSSYEQYF.

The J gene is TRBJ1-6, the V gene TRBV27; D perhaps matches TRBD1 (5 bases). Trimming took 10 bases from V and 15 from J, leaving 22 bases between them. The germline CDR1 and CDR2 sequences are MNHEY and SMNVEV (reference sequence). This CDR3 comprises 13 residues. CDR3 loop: CATLGEAHGLLHF. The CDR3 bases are TGTGCCACCCTAGGGGAGGCCCATGGGCTCCTCCACTTT.

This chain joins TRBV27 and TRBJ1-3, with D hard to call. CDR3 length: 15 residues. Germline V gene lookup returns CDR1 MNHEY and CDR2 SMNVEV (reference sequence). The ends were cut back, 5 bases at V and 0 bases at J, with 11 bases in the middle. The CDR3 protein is CASSPLGSSGNTIYF. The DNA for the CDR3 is TGTGCCAGCAGTCCCCTCGGGAGCTCTGGAAACACCATATATTTT.

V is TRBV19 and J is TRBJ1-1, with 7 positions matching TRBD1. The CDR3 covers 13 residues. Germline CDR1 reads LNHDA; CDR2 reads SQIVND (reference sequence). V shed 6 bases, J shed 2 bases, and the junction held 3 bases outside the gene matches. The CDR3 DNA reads TGTGCCAGTAGCCGACAGGGTAACACTGAAGCTTTCTTT. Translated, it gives CASSRQGNTEAFF.